A single sample is the source of the 17 T cell receptor beta chains below, sequenced in a study of cytomegalovirus exposure and HLA in healthy donors. It was with 60 Vbeta and 13 Jbeta primers that the PCR ran. The data were produced by immunoSEQ multiplex PCR, yet TCRdb's version contains in-frame clones alone and is incomplete. The repertoire has around 150,000 clones, around 81% of them found once; the top ten carry approximately 2.8%. What was sequenced was PBMCs. The receptors were sampled from a male donor in good health and CMV-seronegative.

This clone was observed a single time. The CDR3 loop is CSVEDLGTGRQETQYF. CDR3 sequence (DNA): TGCAGCGTTGAAGACCTGGGGACAGGGCGACAAGAGACCCAGTACTTC. V is TRBV29-1 and J is TRBJ2-5; 9 nucleotides match TRBD1. The trim removed 0 bases at V and 2 bases at J, leaving 7 bases unmatched. This CDR3 contains 16 residues. The germline gives CDR1 SQVTM, CDR2 ANQGSEA.

This sequence joins TRBV6-5 and TRBJ2-7; D is perhaps TRBD1 (6 bases). Germline V gene data show CDR1 as MNHEY and CDR2 as SVGAGI. The CDR3 consists of 15 residues. V was shortened by 0 bases and J by 5 bases, with 14 bases between the two germline ends. Written as DNA, the CDR3 is TGTGCCAGCAGTTACTCGAGGGCAGGGGCTAACGAGCAGTACTTC. It specifies CASSYSRAGANEQYF.

V usage is TRBV5-1 and J usage is TRBJ1-1; TRBD1 might be the D (6 bases). The CDR3 has 17 residues. CDR1 SGHRS and CDR2 YFSETQ come from the germline V gene. Trimming removed 0 bases from V and 2 bases from J, with 17 bases in between. The CDR3 region is CASSLGGPVGANTEAFF. The CDR3 DNA reads TGCGCCAGCAGCTTGGGGGGGCCCGTGGGAGCTAACACTGAAGCTTTCTTT.

V is TRBV10-2 and J is TRBJ2-5; tentative D call: TRBD1 (5 bases). CDR1 WSHSY and CDR2 SAAADI come from the germline V gene. Deletions cut 6 bases from V and 0 bases from J, with 11 bases between. This CDR3 contains 14 residues. CDR3 residues: CASSGHRYQETQYF. The CDR3 bases are TGCGCCAGCAGCGGACACCGGTACCAAGAGACCCAGTACTTC.

This rearrangement joins TRBV27 to TRBJ2-3, with TRBD2 matching 7 bases. CDR1 is MNHEY, CDR2 SMNVEV, per germline (reference sequence). The CDR3 runs 16 residues. Trimming cost V 5 bases and J 0 bases; bases outside gene matches: 8. The CDR3: CASSTLAATSTDTQYF. The CDR3 region has the DNA TGTGCCAGCAGTACCCTAGCGGCCACTAGCACAGATACGCAGTATTTT.

The rearrangement joins TRBV19 to TRBJ1-6; TRBD1 aligns across 8 bases. The length of the CDR3 is 18 residues. Germline CDR1 LNHDA, CDR2 SQIVND (reference sequence). With 3 bases clipped from V and 0 bases from J, the junction kept 7 bases outside the gene matches. CDR3 nucleotide sequence: TGTGCCAGTAGTATTTTCAACAGGGGGAGCTCCTATAATTCACCCCTCCACTTT. It specifies CASSIFNRGSSYNSPLHF.

This rearrangement joins TRBV10-1 to TRBJ2-2, with D hard to call. V was cut by 2 bases and J by 7 bases, with 11 bases left in between. CDR3 length equals 14 residues. Germline lookup yields CDR1 WNHNN and CDR2 SYGVQD (reference sequence). In DNA form, the CDR3 reads TGCGCCAGCAGTGAGGTTTTGTACGGCGGGGAGCTGTTTTTT. It yields the protein CASSEVLYGGELFF.

The CDR3 spells CATSRVSGFNSYEQYF. The CDR3 DNA sequence: TGTGCCACCAGCAGAGTTTCGGGGTTTAACTCCTACGAGCAGTACTTC. The chain combines TRBV15 with TRBJ2-7; perhaps TRBD2 as D (5 bases). V was shortened by 1 base and J by 0 bases, with 13 bases between the two germline ends. There are 16 residues in the CDR3. CDR1 and CDR2 (germline): LNHNV, YYDKDF (reference sequence).

The chain carries TRBV10-3 and TRBJ1-3; D not resolved. The CDR3 spans 14 residues. The V and J ends lost 3 bases and 0 bases respectively, with 6 bases between them. Germline CDR1 reads ENHRY; CDR2 reads SYGVKD. DNA for the CDR3: TGTGCCATCAGTGAAACTTACTCTGGAAACACCATATATTTT. This encodes CAISETYSGNTIYF.

The rearrangement links TRBV4-1 to TRBJ1-1, with D possibly being TRBD1 (5 bases). V was trimmed by 3 bases and J by 1 base, leaving 9 bases between them. Germline lookup yields CDR1 MGHRA and CDR2 YSYEKL. The CDR3 is 14 amino acids. The CDR3 sequence: CASSQTTENTEAFF. The CDR3, as DNA: TGCGCCAGCAGCCAGACGACAGAGAACACTGAAGCTTTCTTT.

This clone was observed a single time. This chain links TRBV4-1 with TRBJ1-1; D unresolved. This CDR3 region has 14 residues. V gave up 0 bases and J gave up 4 bases, with 9 bases separating them. Germline V gene sequence: CDR1 MGHRA, CDR2 YSYEKL. Here the CDR3 DNA reads TGCGCCAGCAGCCAAGAAGTAGGGAGCACTGAAGCTTTCTTT. Translation: CASSQEVGSTEAFF.

The rearrangement joins TRBV5-6 to TRBJ2-7; no definite D call. The V end was cut by 2 bases, the J end by 5 bases, with 5 bases between. Per the germline V gene, CDR1 is SGHDT and CDR2 is YYEEEE. The CDR3 runs 11 residues. The CDR3 DNA follows: TGTGCCAGCAGCTTCTACGACGAGCAGTACTTC. This gives the protein CASSFYDEQYF.

This clone was counted only a few times. Germline is not matched at one junction end, which may reflect a read error. The rearrangement links TRBV7-7 to TRBJ1-4; possible D gene TRBD1, 6 bases. The CDR3 is made up of 15 amino acids. CDR1 is SSHAT and CDR2 is FNYEAQ in the germline V gene (reference sequence). CDR3 protein: CASSPSQGLGEKLFF. In DNA, the CDR3 is TGTGCTAGCAGCCCATCACAGGGTTTGGGCGAAAAACTGTTTTTT.

The chain uses TRBV5-1 and TRBJ2-2; 13 nucleotides line up with TRBD2. The CDR3 totals 16 residues. With V trimmed by 4 bases and J by 4 bases, 4 bases remained unmatched. Germline values: CDR1 SGHRS, CDR2 YFSETQ. CDR3 sequence: CASSTGTSGITGELFF. Written as DNA, the CDR3 is TGCGCCAGCAGCACCGGGACTAGCGGGATCACCGGGGAGCTGTTTTTT.

The chain has TRBV9 and TRBJ2-6; TRBD2 aligns across 9 bases. Germline-derived CDR1 and CDR2 are SGDLS and YYNGEE. The CDR3 has 18 amino acids. V dropped 0 bases and J dropped 0; count of bases not matched to a gene: 4. The CDR3 is CASSVDPRGGSGANVLTF. The DNA of the CDR3 is TGTGCCAGCAGCGTAGATCCGCGGGGGGGCTCTGGGGCCAACGTCCTGACTTTC.

The V call is TRBV6-5, the J call TRBJ2-2; D perhaps matches TRBD2 (6 bases). This CDR3 is 14 amino acids long. CDR1 MNHEY and CDR2 SVGAGI come from the germline V gene. Trimming took 5 bases from V and 7 from J, leaving 14 bases between them. Written as DNA, the CDR3 is TGTGCCAGCAGTAATAGCAGGGAGGTCGGGGAGCTGTTTTTT. Encoded protein: CASSNSREVGELFF.

To note about this clone: At one of its ends the junction is not consistent with the germline gene, which may arise from a read error. CDR3 sequence: CPSSQPGASNYGYTF. In nucleotides, the CDR3 is TGTCCCAGCAGCCAGCCGGGAGCCTCGAACTATGGCTACACCTTC. The chain joins TRBV4-2 to TRBJ1-2; D uncertain. Germline V CDR1 and CDR2: LGHNA, YNFKEQ. This CDR3 is built from 15 residues.